The 27 T cell receptor beta chains presented below share a single source sample, sequenced in a study of CD8+CD57+ T cells in acquired aplastic anemia. CDR3 and TCR beta VDJ profiling relied on genomic DNA as the template. One entry per CDR3 protein results from TCRdb running MiXCR on the reads. The sample has some 48,000 distinct CDR3 sequences; around 72% are singletons. Sequenced: sorted CD4+, CD8+, or CD8+CD57+ T cells (not recorded which) from PBMCs. All receptors derive from a human donor in good health, serving as a control.

V usage is TRBV19 and J usage is TRBJ1-6; the D gene is possibly TRBD1 (5 bases). The CDR3 totals 15 residues. V was clipped by 4 bases and J by 10 bases, with 17 bases between them. CDR1 LNHDA and CDR2 SQIVND come from the germline V gene (reference sequence). This chain's CDR3 is CASSTNGAIGSPLHF. CDR3 sequence (DNA): TGTGCCAGTAGTACCAACGGGGCCATAGGATCACCCCTCCACTTT.

This clonotype was seen only a few times. The chain has TRBV20-1 and TRBJ1-5; TRBD1 might be the D (6 bases). CDR3 length equals 14 residues. The V and J ends lost 5 bases and 0 bases respectively, with 11 bases between them. Germline-derived CDR1 and CDR2 are DFQATT and SNEGSKA (reference sequence). The CDR3 here is CSAPDSNSNQPQHF. The CDR3 nucleotides are TGCAGTGCTCCGGACAGTAATAGCAATCAGCCCCAGCATTTT.

There are a few counts of this clonotype. V is TRBV24-1 and J is TRBJ2-3, with D possibly TRBD2 on 6 matching bases. The CDR3 covers 19 residues. Germline assignment: CDR1 KGHDR and CDR2 SFDVKD. The V end was cut by 4 bases, the J end by 0 bases, with 22 bases between. Written as DNA, the CDR3 is TGTGCCACCAGTGACCCCCGGGGGTACGGAGAGGGGAGCACAGATACGCAGTATTTT. This gives the protein CATSDPRGYGEGSTDTQYF.

The chain recombines TRBV11-2 with TRBJ1-5; D perhaps matches TRBD1 (6 bases). The V and J ends lost 5 bases and 2 bases respectively, with 25 bases between them. Germline CDR1 and CDR2: SGHAT and FQNNGV. The CDR3 runs 19 residues. CDR3 nucleotides: TGTGCCAGCAGCACCACAGGGTGGGGCCCCTATAGCGGCAATCAGCCCCAGCATTTT. This translates into CASSTTGWGPYSGNQPQHF. Variable domain in full (rest from reference TRBV11-2 and TRBJ1-5): EAGVAQSPRYKIIEKRQSVAFWCNPISGHATLYWYQQILGQGPKLLIQFQNNGVVDDSQLPKDRFSAERLKGVDSTLKIQPAKLEDSAVYLCASSTTGWGPYSGNQPQHFGDGTRLSIL.

This clonotype was seen ten or more times. This CDR3 reads CASSDSGQGGYTF. The CDR3 region has the DNA TGTGCCAGCAGTGACTCGGGGCAGGGGGGCTACACCTTC. The chain is built from TRBV6-4 and TRBJ1-2; D might be TRBD1 (6 bases). The V gene's germline CDR1 is MRHNA and CDR2 SNTAGT. This CDR3 comprises 13 residues. Trimming took 0 bases from V and 8 from J, leaving 10 bases between them.

The CDR3 DNA reads as TGTGCCATCGGTGCCGCGCGGTACACAGATACGCAGTATTTT. Residues: CAIGAARYTDTQYF. The chain joins TRBV10-3 to TRBJ2-3; D not certain. The CDR3 has 14 residues. V was clipped by 8 bases and J by 2 bases, with 14 bases between them. The germline gives CDR1 ENHRY, CDR2 SYGVKD.

The chain links TRBV7-3 to TRBJ1-1; no definite D call. This CDR3 is 15 amino acids long. From germline, CDR1 is SGHTA and CDR2 FQGTGA. The ends were cut back, 9 bases at V and 0 bases at J, with 17 bases in the middle. CDR3 nucleotide sequence: TGTGCCAGTAGAAACAGCCGGCCCGTGAACACTGAAGCTTTCTTT. It is translated as CASRNSRPVNTEAFF.

The chain couples TRBV25-1 to TRBJ1-2; no definite D call. Germline CDR1 is MGHDK and CDR2 is SYGVNS. V lost 3 bases to trimming and J lost 0 bases, with 11 bases between them. CDR3 length: 15 residues. CDR3 DNA: TGTGCCAGCAGTGACTCAGGATCGGCTAACTATGGCTACACCTTC. Translation: CASSDSGSANYGYTF.

This clonotype was recorded a few times. The CDR3 region is CSARGSSGFENEQFF. As DNA, the CDR3 is TGCAGTGCTAGAGGAAGTAGCGGATTCGAAAATGAGCAGTTCTTC. The rearrangement uses TRBV20-1 and TRBJ2-1, with a weak D call TRBD2 (6 bases). The ends were cut back, 1 base at V and 7 bases at J, with 17 bases in the middle. The CDR3 consists of 15 residues. CDR1 and CDR2 from the germline V gene are DFQATT and SNEGSKA (reference sequence).

The chain carries TRBV7-2 and TRBJ2-5, with D perhaps matching TRBD1 (5 bases). V lost 1 base to trimming and J lost 7 bases, with 19 bases between them. The CDR3 extends over 16 amino acids. Germline V gives CDR1 SGHTA, CDR2 FQGNSA. CDR3 sequence reads: CASSLVGLGYHGTQYF. CDR3 DNA: TGTGCCAGCAGCTTAGTGGGGCTGGGATACCACGGGACCCAGTACTTC.

The chain joins TRBV20-1 to TRBJ2-3; possibly TRBD2 for D (5 bases). Trimming pared 5 bases from V and 2 bases from J, leaving 20 bases between. The CDR3 extends over 16 amino acids. Per germline, CDR1 DFQATT and CDR2 SNEGSKA (reference sequence). The CDR3, as DNA: TGCAGTGCTTCCTCAGAGTCTCGCGGGCCCACAGATACGCAGTATTTT. Translation gives CSASSESRGPTDTQYF.

The V call is TRBV24-1, the J call TRBJ2-7; D is tentatively TRBD1 or TRBD2 (5 bases each). Germline CDR1 and CDR2: KGHDR and SFDVKD. The CDR3 contains 12 residues. Trimming removed 4 bases from V and 2 bases from J, with 5 bases in between. The CDR3 sequence: CATSEGAYEQYF. The CDR3 coding sequence is TGTGCCACCAGTGAGGGGGCCTACGAGCAGTACTTC.

This clonotype was seen just once. The V and J genes are TRBV2 and TRBJ1-6, with D possibly being TRBD1 (5 bases). Germline V CDR1 and CDR2: SNHLY, FYNNEI. This CDR3 contains 14 residues. V was shortened by 6 bases and J by 8 bases, with 14 bases between the two germline ends. In DNA form, the CDR3 reads TGTGCCAGCAGGGATGGACACGCAGATTCACCCCTCCACTTT. Encoded protein: CASRDGHADSPLHF.

V is TRBV20-1 and J is TRBJ2-1, with 12 bases lining up with TRBD2. Germline values: CDR1 DFQATT, CDR2 SNEGSKA (reference sequence). Trimming removed 5 bases from V and 0 bases from J; junction bases left unmatched: 8. The CDR3 contains 17 residues. CDR3 nucleotide sequence: TGCAGTGCTCCCACTAGCGGGGGGTTCCGCTCCTACAATGAGCAGTTCTTC. It translates to CSAPTSGGFRSYNEQFF.

The V gene is TRBV7-6, the J gene TRBJ2-7; TRBD1 matches 7 bases. The germline gives CDR1 SGHVS, CDR2 FNYEAQ. J lost 2 bases, V lost 5 bases, and 9 bases had no gene match. The CDR3 consists of 15 residues. The DNA for the CDR3 is TGTGCCAGCAGCCTGAGACAGGGTAGGACCTACGAGCAGTACTTC. This encodes CASSLRQGRTYEQYF.

This chain uses TRBV15 with TRBJ1-2; 8 positions match TRBD1. Germline V gene data show CDR1 as LNHNV and CDR2 as YYDKDF (reference sequence). Losses at the gene ends were 3 bases for V and 4 bases for J; bases not matched to a gene: 7. The CDR3 is 15 residues long. The CDR3 loop reads CATSSKDRVGYGYTF. The CDR3 nucleotides read TGTGCCACCAGCAGTAAGGACAGGGTGGGCTATGGCTACACCTTC.

This chain links TRBV11-2 with TRBJ2-2; D is unresolved. The V gene's germline CDR1 is SGHAT and CDR2 FQNNGV. Trimming pared 5 bases from V and 3 bases from J, leaving 16 bases between. The CDR3 has 16 residues. The CDR3 DNA follows: TGTGCCAGCAGCCACAACCCGGGTGCTTACACCGGGGAGCTGTTTTTT. Its translation is CASSHNPGAYTGELFF.

The V and J genes are TRBV29-1 and TRBJ2-5, with D unresolved. The CDR3 is made up of 15 amino acids. With 4 bases removed from V and 1 base from J, the gap between germline ends came to 16 bases. CDR1 is SQVTM and CDR2 is ANQGSEA in the germline V gene. The CDR3 bases are TGCAGCGTTGCTCTCTGGCACAGCGCCCAAGAGACCCAGTACTTC. The encoded protein is CSVALWHSAQETQYF. The full variable domain, rest sourced from reference TRBV29-1 and TRBJ2-5, is SAVISQKPSRDICQRGTSLTIQCQVDSQVTMMFWYRQQPGQSLTLIATANQGSEATYESGFVIDKFPISRPNLTFSTLTVSNMSPEDSSIYLCSVALWHSAQETQYFGPGTRLLVL.

This rearrangement joins TRBV7-2 to TRBJ1-6; 7 nucleotides agree with TRBD1. Unmatched junction bases numbered 7, after V lost 4 bases and J lost 7 bases. Germline CDR1 reads SGHTA; CDR2 reads FQGNSA. The CDR3 spans 15 residues. The CDR3 reads CASSSRGLENSPLHF. CDR3 coding DNA: TGTGCCAGCAGCTCAAGGGGGCTAGAGAATTCACCCCTCCACTTT. The whole variable domain, filled in from reference TRBV7-2 and TRBJ1-6, reads GAGVSQSPSNKVTEKGKDVELRCDPISGHTALYWYRQSLGQGLEFLIYFQGNSAPDKSGLPSDRFSAERTGGSVSTLTIQRTQQEDSAVYLCASSSRGLENSPLHFGNGTRLTVT.

V is TRBV7-3 and J is TRBJ2-1; no clear D gene. Trimming removed 5 bases from V and 0 bases from J, with 14 bases in between. CDR1 and CDR2 (germline): SGHTA, FQGTGA. The CDR3 consists of 16 residues. This CDR3 is CASSVLGGDSYNEQFF. The CDR3 DNA reads as TGTGCCAGCAGCGTCCTAGGTGGGGACTCCTACAATGAGCAGTTCTTC.

On this clonotype: The junction departs from the called germline gene at one end, perhaps through a read error. The V call is TRBV10-1, the J call TRBJ1-2, with D perhaps matching TRBD1 (5 bases). Germline CDR1 is WNHNN and CDR2 is SYGVQD (reference sequence). The CDR3 extends over 11 amino acids. The CDR3 loop reads CASRSTAGYAF. In DNA, the CDR3 is TGCGCCAGCAGATCGACAGCTGGCTACGCCTTC.

The genes are TRBV7-6 and TRBJ2-3, with a weak D call TRBD2 (6 bases). Between the trimmed V and J ends, which lost 5 bases and 1 base, there was a span of 7 bases. Per germline, CDR1 SGHVS and CDR2 FNYEAQ. The CDR3 loop spans 13 amino acids. CDR3 in amino acids: CASSREGTDTQYF. The CDR3 DNA sequence: TGTGCCAGCAGCAGGGAGGGCACAGATACGCAGTATTTT.

The table lists this clonotype with a count of one. The V and J genes are TRBV7-3 and TRBJ2-3, with D possibly called TRBD1 or TRBD2 (5 bases each). CDR3 length: 16 residues. The ends were cut back, 3 bases at V and 6 bases at J, with 19 bases in the middle. CDR1 and CDR2 (germline): SGHTA, FQGTGA. DNA for the CDR3: TGTGCCAGCAGCTTGACCGTGGCCGGGGCTCGGGATACGCAGTATTTT. As protein: CASSLTVAGARDTQYF.

This sequence joins TRBV2 and TRBJ1-6, with D possibly being TRBD1 (5 bases). The CDR3 extends over 15 amino acids. V lost 5 bases and J 9 bases, leaving 17 bases between the germline ends. From germline, CDR1 is SNHLY and CDR2 FYNNEI. The CDR3 sequence is CASSLAGSIRSPLHF. CDR3 sequence (DNA): TGTGCCAGCAGTTTAGCAGGGAGTATACGTTCACCCCTCCACTTT. Full variable domain (rest looked up from reference TRBV2 and TRBJ1-6): EPEVTQTPSHQVTQMGQEVILRCVPISNHLYFYWYRQILGQKVEFLVSFYNNEISEKSEIFDDQFSVERPDGSNFTLKIRSTKLEDSAMYFCASSLAGSIRSPLHFGNGTRLTVT.

This clonotype was recorded a few times. The rearrangement joins TRBV9 to TRBJ2-5; D gene ambiguous. CDR1 is SGDLS, CDR2 YYNGEE, per germline. The ends were cut back, 0 bases at V and 4 bases at J, with 4 bases in the middle. The CDR3 is 12 amino acids. The CDR3: CASSVGGETQYF. CDR3 DNA sequence: TGTGCCAGCAGCGTAGGGGGAGAGACCCAGTACTTC.

The chain carries TRBV29-1 and TRBJ1-1, with a weak D call TRBD1 (5 bases). Per the germline V gene, CDR1 is SQVTM and CDR2 is ANQGSEA. V was trimmed by 5 bases and J by 5 bases, leaving 15 bases between them. The CDR3 covers 13 residues. This CDR3 is CSVLQDPKTEAFF. In DNA form, the CDR3 reads TGCAGCGTTCTACAGGACCCGAAGACTGAAGCTTTCTTT.

In its sample, this clonotype was seen a few times. The rearrangement links TRBV7-9 to TRBJ1-1; the D gene is possibly TRBD1 (5 bases). Trimming cost V 3 bases and J 4 bases, with 6 bases left between them. This CDR3 region has 12 residues. Germline CDR1 and CDR2: SEHNR and FQNEAQ (reference sequence). The DNA of the CDR3 is TGTGCCAGCAGCTTGGGGCGCACTGAAGCTTTCTTT. Its translation is CASSLGRTEAFF. The full variable domain, rest sourced from reference TRBV7-9 and TRBJ1-1, is DTGVSQNPRHKITKRGQNVTFRCDPISEHNRLYWYRQTLGQGPEFLTYFQNEAQLEKSRLLSDRFSAERPKGSFSTLEIQRTEQGDSAMYLCASSLGRTEAFFGQGTRLTVV.